Following are 3 T cell receptor beta chains from one sample sequenced in a study of blood T cells in healthy people across ages. Primers used in a second PCR of about 6 to 11 cycles were a sample-barcoded 5' primer and a J-beta primer mix. TCRdb re-derived calls from the 5' RACE reads in MiXCR, one entry per CDR3 protein. The sample holds 550,000 to 750,000 distinct CDR3 sequences, over 20% seen once. Sequenced input: blood. Receptors originate from a man aged 70-80 years in good health.

The chain couples TRBV20-1 to TRBJ2-1, with 13 nucleotides matching TRBD2. The V gene end was trimmed by 6 bases and the J gene end by 0 bases; junction bases not matched to a gene: 17. CDR1 is DFQATT and CDR2 is SNEGSKA in the germline V gene (reference sequence). This CDR3 region has 20 residues. CDR3 residues: CSARTSGRPKGGSSYNEQFF. As DNA, the CDR3 is TGCAGTGCGCGGACTAGCGGGAGACCTAAGGGAGGGAGCTCCTACAATGAGCAGTTCTTC.

This clonotype came up a few times. The chain joins TRBV13 to TRBJ2-1; possibly TRBD2 for D (5 bases). In germline, CDR1 is PRHDT, CDR2 FYEKMQ (reference sequence). The CDR3 sequence is 14 residues long. Trimming stripped 2 bases from V and 8 bases from J, with 13 bases between. CDR3 coding DNA: TGTGCCAGCAGCTTAAGTCTAGCATTGGATGAGCAGTTCTTC. Amino acids: CASSLSLALDEQFF.

The rearrangement links TRBV20-1 to TRBJ2-3; maybe TRBD2 (5 bases). In germline, CDR1 is DFQATT, CDR2 SNEGSKA (reference sequence). CDR3 length equals 12 residues. The CDR3 loop reads CSSPGVTDTQYF. The CDR3 DNA sequence: TGCAGCTCCCCCGGGGTCACAGATACGCAGTATTTT.